This T cell receptor beta chain came from a study of patients and donors after allogeneic stem cell transplantation. Germline V gene sequence: CDR1 KGHDR, CDR2 SFDVKD. V lost 4 bases, J lost 0 bases, and 21 bases lay in between. The CDR3 is 19 amino acids. TCRdb reprocessed the RT-PCR reads with MiXCR, giving one entry per CDR3 protein. In the table there are about 230,000 distinct CDR3 sequences, roughly 14% of which are singletons. The chain is built from TRBV24-1 and TRBJ2-4, with a weak D call TRBD1 (7 bases). The sequence was obtained from a human donor who was either an allogeneic HSCT recipient or a stem cell or donor lymphocyte infusion donor (not recorded which). It is not recorded whose cells these are; they may come from a transplant donor. Sequenced material: blood, either unsorted or a sorted T cell fraction (not recorded which). CDR3 residues: CATSENRGGGFLAKNIQYF. The CDR3 DNA reads as TGTGCCACCAGTGAGAACAGGGGAGGTGGGTTCCTAGCCAAAAACATTCAGTACTTC.